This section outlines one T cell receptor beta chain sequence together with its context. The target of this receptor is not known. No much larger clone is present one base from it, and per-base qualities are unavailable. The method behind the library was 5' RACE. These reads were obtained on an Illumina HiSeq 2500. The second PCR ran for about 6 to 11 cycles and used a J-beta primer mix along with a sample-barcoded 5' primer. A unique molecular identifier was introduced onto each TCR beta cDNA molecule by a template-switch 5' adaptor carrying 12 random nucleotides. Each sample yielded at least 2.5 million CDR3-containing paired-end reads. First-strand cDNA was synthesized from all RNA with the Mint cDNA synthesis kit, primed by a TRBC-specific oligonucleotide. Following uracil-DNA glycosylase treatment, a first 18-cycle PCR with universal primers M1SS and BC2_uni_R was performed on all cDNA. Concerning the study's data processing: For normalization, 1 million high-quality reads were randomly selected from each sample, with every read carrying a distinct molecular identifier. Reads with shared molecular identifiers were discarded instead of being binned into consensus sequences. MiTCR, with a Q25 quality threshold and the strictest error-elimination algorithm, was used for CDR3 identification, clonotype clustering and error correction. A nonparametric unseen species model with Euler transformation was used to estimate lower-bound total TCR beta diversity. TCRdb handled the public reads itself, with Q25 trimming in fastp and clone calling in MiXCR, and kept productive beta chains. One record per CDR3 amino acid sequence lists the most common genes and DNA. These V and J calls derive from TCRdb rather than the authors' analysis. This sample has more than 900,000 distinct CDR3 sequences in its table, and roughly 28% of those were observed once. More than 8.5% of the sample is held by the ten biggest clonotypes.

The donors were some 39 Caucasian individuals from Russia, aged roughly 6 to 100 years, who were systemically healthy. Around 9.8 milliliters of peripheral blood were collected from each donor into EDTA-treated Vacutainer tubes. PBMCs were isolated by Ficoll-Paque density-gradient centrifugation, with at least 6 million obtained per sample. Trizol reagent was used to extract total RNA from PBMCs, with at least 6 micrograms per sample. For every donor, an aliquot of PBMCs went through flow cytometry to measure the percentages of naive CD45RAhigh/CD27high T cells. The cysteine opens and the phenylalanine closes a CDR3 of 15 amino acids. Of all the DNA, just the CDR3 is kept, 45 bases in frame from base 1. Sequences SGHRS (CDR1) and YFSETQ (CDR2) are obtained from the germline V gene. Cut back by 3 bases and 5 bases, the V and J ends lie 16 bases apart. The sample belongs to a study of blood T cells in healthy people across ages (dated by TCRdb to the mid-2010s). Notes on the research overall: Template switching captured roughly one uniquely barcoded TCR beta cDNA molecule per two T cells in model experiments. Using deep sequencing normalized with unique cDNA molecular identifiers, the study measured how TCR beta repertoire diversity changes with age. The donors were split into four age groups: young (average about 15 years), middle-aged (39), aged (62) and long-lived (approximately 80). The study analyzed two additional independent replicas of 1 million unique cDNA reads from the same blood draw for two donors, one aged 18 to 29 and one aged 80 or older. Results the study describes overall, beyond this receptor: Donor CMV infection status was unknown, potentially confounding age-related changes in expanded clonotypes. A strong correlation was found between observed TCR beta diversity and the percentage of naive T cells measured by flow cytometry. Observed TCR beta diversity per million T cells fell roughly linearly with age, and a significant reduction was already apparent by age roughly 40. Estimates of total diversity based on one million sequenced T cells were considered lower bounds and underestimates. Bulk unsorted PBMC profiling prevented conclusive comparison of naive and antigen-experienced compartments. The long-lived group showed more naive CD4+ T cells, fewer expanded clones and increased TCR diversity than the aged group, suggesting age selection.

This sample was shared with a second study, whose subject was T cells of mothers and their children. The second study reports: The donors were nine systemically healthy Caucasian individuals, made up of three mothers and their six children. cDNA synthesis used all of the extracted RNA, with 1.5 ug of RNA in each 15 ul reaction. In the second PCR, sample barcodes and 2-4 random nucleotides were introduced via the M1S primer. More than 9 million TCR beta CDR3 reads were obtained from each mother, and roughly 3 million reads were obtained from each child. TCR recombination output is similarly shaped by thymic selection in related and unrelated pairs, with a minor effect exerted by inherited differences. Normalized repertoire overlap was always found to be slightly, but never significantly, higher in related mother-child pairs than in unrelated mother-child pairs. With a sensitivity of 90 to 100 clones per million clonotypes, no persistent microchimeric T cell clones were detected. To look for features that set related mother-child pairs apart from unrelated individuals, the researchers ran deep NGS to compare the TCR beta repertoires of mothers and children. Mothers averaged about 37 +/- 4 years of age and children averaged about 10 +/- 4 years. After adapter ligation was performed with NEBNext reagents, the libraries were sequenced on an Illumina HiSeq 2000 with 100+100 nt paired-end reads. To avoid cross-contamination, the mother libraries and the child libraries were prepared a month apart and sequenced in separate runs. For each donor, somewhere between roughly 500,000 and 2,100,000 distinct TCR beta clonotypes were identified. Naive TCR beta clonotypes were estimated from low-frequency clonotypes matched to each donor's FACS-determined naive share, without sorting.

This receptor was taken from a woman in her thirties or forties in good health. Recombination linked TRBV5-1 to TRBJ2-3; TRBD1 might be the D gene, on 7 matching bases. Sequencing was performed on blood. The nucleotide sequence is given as TGCGCCAGCAGCTCGAGGGGGCAGGGACTAGATACGCAGTATTTT. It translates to CASSSRGQGLDTQYF. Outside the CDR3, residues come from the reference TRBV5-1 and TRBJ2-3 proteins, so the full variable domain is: KAGVTQTPRYLIKTRGQQVTLSCSPISGHRSVSWYQQTPGQGLQFLFEYFSETQRNKGNFPGRFSGRQFSNSRSEMNVSTLELGDSALYLCASSSRGQGLDTQYFGPGTRLTVL.